This TCR beta chain derives from a study of shared clonotypes between healthy human individuals. Study conclusions and caveats: Investigators collected only blood, and repertoires in tissues likely differ. Shared clonotypes: approximately 5% naive CD4, under 4% naive CD8, less than 2.5% memory CD4, 0.35% to 0.5% memory CD8.

Germline values: CDR1 LNHDA, CDR2 SQIVND (reference sequence). The CDR3 totals 14 residues. V lost 5 bases and J lost 2; bases outside the gene matches: 5. As to this clone: Its target is unknown.

Sequenced by immunoSEQ multiplex PCR; TCRdb stores in-frame clones only, minus some. The table has about 580,000 clones, 95% to 98% seen once; the top ten hold more than 0.3%. Positive CCR7 selection of CD45RO-negative cells yielded the naive CD8 cells, and terminally differentiated effector memory CD45RA+ cells were excluded. The sample was naive CD8+ T cells sorted from blood. The clonotype comes from a young man in good health. The chain carries TRBV19 and TRBJ2-7, with TRBD1 matching over 8 bases. CDR3 DNA sequence: TGTGCCAGTAGTCTGTCGGGACAGGCCTACGAGCAGTACTTC. Amino acid sequence: CASSLSGQAYEQYF.